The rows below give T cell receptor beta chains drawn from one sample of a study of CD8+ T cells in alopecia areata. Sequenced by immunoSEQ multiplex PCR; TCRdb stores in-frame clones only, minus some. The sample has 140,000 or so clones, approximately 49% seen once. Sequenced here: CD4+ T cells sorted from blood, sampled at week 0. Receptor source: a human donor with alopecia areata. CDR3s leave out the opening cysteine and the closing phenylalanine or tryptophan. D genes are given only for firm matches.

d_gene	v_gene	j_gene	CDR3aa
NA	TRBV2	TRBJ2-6	ASGEGAGAGANVLT
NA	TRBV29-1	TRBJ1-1	SVALDHTEAF
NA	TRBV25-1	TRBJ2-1	ASSSTTAEKHNEQF
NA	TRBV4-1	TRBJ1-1	ASSTGQTTEAF
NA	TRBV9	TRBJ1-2	ASRMDGVSGYT
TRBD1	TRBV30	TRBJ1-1	AWGDRYEAF
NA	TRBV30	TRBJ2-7	AWTAEHLTYEQY
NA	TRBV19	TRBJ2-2	ASSIQRRGTGELF
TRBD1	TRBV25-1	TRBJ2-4	ASSRRQGAKNIQY
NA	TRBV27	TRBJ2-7	ASSFISGGSFYEQY
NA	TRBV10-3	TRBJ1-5	AISESGGNQPQH
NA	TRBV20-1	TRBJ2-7	SASGDYEQY
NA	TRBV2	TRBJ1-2	ASSRREIDGYT
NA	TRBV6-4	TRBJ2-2	ASTEDGAGELF
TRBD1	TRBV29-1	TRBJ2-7	SVRTGGITYEQY
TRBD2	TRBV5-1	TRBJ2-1	ASSPRLAGNNEQF
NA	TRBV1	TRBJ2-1	TSSHRSLLAGQF
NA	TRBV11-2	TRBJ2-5	ASSLGETQY
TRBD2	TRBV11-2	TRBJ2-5	ASSRTSGKGETQY
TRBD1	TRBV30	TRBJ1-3	AWSVLGGSAIY
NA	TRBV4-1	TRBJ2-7	ASSQDLASYEQY
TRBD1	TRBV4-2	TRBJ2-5	ASSQDRGRKTQY
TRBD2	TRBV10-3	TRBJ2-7	AIRESGTSGRKQY
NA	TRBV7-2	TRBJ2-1	ASSPYQGNEQF
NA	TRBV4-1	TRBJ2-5	ASSYGQPSETQY
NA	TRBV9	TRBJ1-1	ASSWGVNTEAF